This record looks at one T cell receptor (beta chain) sequence and its context. The antigen remains unidentified. The length of the CDR3 is 15 residues. Trimming at V came to 5 bases and at J to 7 bases, leaving 8 bases not matched to a gene. In germline, CDR1 is SNHLY, CDR2 FYNNEI. The data originate from a study of blood T cells in healthy people across ages. The study, taken as a whole, reports: Naive CD4+ cells and diversity were both higher in long-lived donors than in aged donors.

A second PCR, run for roughly 7 to 11 cycles, used a sample-barcoded 5' primer plus a J-beta primer mix. TCRdb fed the 5' RACE reads into MiXCR, producing one record per CDR3 protein. The sample has roughly 1.7 million distinct CDR3 sequences, roughly 30% seen once. The chain recombines TRBV2 with TRBJ2-1; 10 bases fit TRBD1. Input material: blood. This TCR derives from a woman in her thirties in good health. CDR3 in DNA: TGTGCCAGCAGTCCACGGACAGGGGGTGGGAATGAGCAGTTCTTC. It is translated as CASSPRTGGGNEQFF.